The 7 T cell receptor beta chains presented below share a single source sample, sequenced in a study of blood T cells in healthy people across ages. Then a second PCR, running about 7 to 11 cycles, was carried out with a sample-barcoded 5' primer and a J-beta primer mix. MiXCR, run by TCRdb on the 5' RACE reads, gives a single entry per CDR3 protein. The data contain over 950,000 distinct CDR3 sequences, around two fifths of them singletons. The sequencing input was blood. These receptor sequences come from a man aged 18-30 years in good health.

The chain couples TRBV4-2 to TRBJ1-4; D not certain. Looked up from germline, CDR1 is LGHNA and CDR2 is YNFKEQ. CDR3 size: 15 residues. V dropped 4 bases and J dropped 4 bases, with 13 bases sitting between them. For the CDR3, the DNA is TGTGCCAGCAGCCCAGACGGGCCGGATAATGAAAAACTGTTTTTT. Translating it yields CASSPDGPDNEKLFF.

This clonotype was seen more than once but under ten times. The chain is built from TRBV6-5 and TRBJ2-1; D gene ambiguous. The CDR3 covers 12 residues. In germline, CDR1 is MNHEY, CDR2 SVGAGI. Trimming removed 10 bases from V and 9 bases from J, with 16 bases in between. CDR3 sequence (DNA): TGTGCCACTCATGCAAGTGGTGGTGAGCAGTTCTTC. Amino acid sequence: CATHASGGEQFF.

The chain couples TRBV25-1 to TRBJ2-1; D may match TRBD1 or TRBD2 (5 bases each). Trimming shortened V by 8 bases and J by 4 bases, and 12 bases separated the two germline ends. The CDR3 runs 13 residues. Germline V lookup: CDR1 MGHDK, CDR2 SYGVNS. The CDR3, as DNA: TGTGCCAGCGGATGGGACCCATACAATGAGCAGTTCTTC. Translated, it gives CASGWDPYNEQFF.

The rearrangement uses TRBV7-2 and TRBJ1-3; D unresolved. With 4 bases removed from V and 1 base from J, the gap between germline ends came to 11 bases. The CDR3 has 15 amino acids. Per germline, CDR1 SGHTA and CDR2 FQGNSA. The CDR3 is CASSSAPGSGNTIYF. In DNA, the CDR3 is TGTGCCAGCAGCTCCGCGCCGGGGTCTGGAAACACCATATATTTT.

The CDR3 reads CAWTQTRTNEKLFF. The CDR3, as DNA: TGTGCCTGGACCCAGACCCGAACTAATGAAAAACTGTTTTTT. The chain carries TRBV30 and TRBJ1-4; unclear D gene. The CDR3 loop spans 14 amino acids. CDR1 is GTSNPN and CDR2 is SVGIG in the germline V gene (reference sequence). The V and J ends lost 4 bases and 1 base respectively, with 10 bases between them.

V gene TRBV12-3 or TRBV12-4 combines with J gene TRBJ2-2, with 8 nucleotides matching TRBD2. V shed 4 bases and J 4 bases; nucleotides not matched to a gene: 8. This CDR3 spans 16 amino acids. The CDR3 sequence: CASSSPSGTSTGELFF. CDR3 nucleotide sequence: TGTGCCAGCAGTTCCCCCTCCGGGACTAGCACCGGGGAGCTGTTTTTT.

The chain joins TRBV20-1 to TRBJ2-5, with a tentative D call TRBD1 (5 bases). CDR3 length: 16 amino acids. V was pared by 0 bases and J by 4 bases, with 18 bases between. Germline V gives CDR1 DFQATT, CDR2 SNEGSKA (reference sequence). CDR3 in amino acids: CSARDSGSIARETQYF. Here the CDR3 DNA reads TGCAGTGCTAGAGATTCAGGGTCGATAGCCCGAGAGACCCAGTACTTC.